Reported below is one T cell receptor (beta chain). Its antigen is currently not known. A read error may explain this, as a much larger clone is one base away. Given the absence of the conserved phenylalanine or tryptophan at the CDR3 end, a read error is likely. The data originate from a study of regulatory T cells in long-lasting Graves disease (dated by TCRdb to the early 2020s). Describing the broader study: Antithyroid drugs had been taken for less than 3 months by newly diagnosed Graves' disease patients. Persistent Graves' disease patients were compared with newly diagnosed Graves' disease patients by peripheral blood TCR sequencing and RNA sequencing. The study took place in China and was registered as a clinical trial. A total of about 35 samples underwent TCR sequencing, from about 13 patients with persistent Graves' disease and some 20 patients with newly diagnosed Graves' disease. Paper-wide results and their limitations: Only the TCR beta chain was sequenced and analyzed. A larger number of public clonotypes was shared among persistent patients (over 2,500) than among newly diagnosed patients (about 990). The small sample size was acknowledged by the authors as a limitation that may reduce accuracy. Persistent disease showed preferential use of TRBV28, TRBJ1-2 and TRBJ2-5, whereas newly diagnosed disease favored TRBV20-1 and TRBJ2-1. Compared with newly diagnosed patients, patients with persistent Graves' disease had lower TCR Shannon entropy and fewer highly expanded clones, which suggests clonal expansion. Only peripheral blood was studied, because thyroid tissue, the primary lesion, was inaccessible.

The protocol used for the library was multiplex PCR. Reads for this sample came from an Illumina HiSeq 4000. To build TCR beta libraries, CDR3 regions were amplified by Arm-PCR using iRepertoire HTBI primers. Before sequencing, the PCR products went through gel purification. As for how the authors treated the data: Gene usage analysis of CDR3 amino acid clonotypes relied on the roughly 60 TRBV and 13 to 15 TRBJ segments identified across samples. COPE and FqMerger were used to merge filtered high-quality paired reads into contigs. Contigs were aligned with BLAST to IMGT TRBV, TRBD and TRBJ reference genes, and CDR3 was defined per IMGT. Any clonotype with a frequency above 0.1% was counted as a highly expanded clone. Shannon entropy was used to measure repertoire diversity, and the Gini coefficient was used to measure V-J evenness. A clonotype was considered public if more than one individual shared it. Starting from the raw public reads, TCRdb applied fastp trimming at Q25, assembled clones with MiXCR and retained in-frame beta chains. Each CDR3 protein gets just one entry, which takes the most common genes and DNA from the rows behind it. The V and J calls reflect TCRdb's pipeline rather than the authors' work. The sample includes hundreds of thousands of distinct CDR3 sequences, with about 16% observed a single time. About 25% of the sample rests with the top ten.

The CDR3 spans 17 amino acids, including both terminal residues. CDR3 DNA only is kept here, 51 bases in frame from base 1. V gives up 8 bases and J gives up 2 bases, and the segment between their germline ends measures 24 bases. CDR1 is given as MDHEN and CDR2 as SYDVKM, both from the germline V gene. This specimen's time point label, interpreted: newly diagnosed GD, antithyroid drugs for less than 3 months. For both TCR sequencing and RNA sequencing, RNA was extracted from PBMCs in TRIzol. The diagnosis of Graves' disease followed American Thyroid Association guidelines. Patients for the study were recruited at an endocrinology department in Xi'an, China. From each patient, approximately 9 milliliters of peripheral blood was collected into an EDTA anticoagulant tube. Ficoll Paque Plus density gradient separation was used to isolate PBMCs, and no additional T cell sorting was done. An Agilent 2100 Bioanalyzer and agarose gel were used to check RNA quality, and a NanoDrop 2000 was used to measure RNA concentration.

This sample also belongs to another study, concerning T cells in Graves' hyperthyroidism and ophthalmopathy. The second study reports: Stable Graves' hyperthyroidism was defined as the absence of progression to ophthalmopathy over 18 months of follow-up. The hyperthyroidism patients were between 18 and 65 years old and newly diagnosed, with a disease duration of less than 2 months. Patients with uncontrolled infections, other autoimmune diseases, pregnancy or lactation were excluded. Clinical symptoms, serum thyroxine and TRAb, thyroid ultrasound, and orbital computed tomography formed the basis for the diagnoses. For the first round of RT-PCR on the TCR CDR3, the HTBI primer set was used together with the Qiagen OneStep RT-PCR kit. Most expanded thyroid clonotypes (frequency above 0.001) were also found in blood, which suggests that blood repertoires may mirror thyroid immune responses. A model built on a 13 V-J signature distinguished ophthalmopathy from stable hyperthyroidism, reaching roughly 88% sensitivity and under 84% specificity in cross-validation and 80%/75% in testing. In validation, the model predicted progression to ophthalmopathy with about 71% sensitivity and about 72% specificity, a median of 6.5 months before onset. TCR V-J signatures able to tell the groups apart were searched for in a discovery cohort of 100 or so patients, of whom 43 had Graves' ophthalmopathy and more than 55 had stable Graves' hyperthyroidism. Whether ophthalmopathy could be predicted prospectively was tested in an independent validation cohort made up of 18 to 20 hyperthyroidism patients plus 17 patients who later progressed to ophthalmopathy. The 100 or so discovery patients were divided at random into training and test sets in a 7:3 ratio. The study also compared thyroid tissue and blood T-cell repertoires from roughly 6 Graves' hyperthyroidism patients. Following sampling, methimazole starting at 30 mg daily was given to hyperthyroidism patients, and high-dose intravenous methylprednisolone was given to ophthalmopathy patients. The libraries were constructed in a second round of multiplex PCR and then size-selected and purified. Sequencing of the libraries was done on an Illumina HiSeq2000 using paired-end 100 bp reads. SOAPnuke was used to process the raw data, with reads discarded if the reads contained adapters or uncalled bases, had a mean Phred below 15, or lacked an exact constant-primer or identifier match. COPE v1.2.5 was used to merge the high-quality paired reads, and each unique nucleotide sequence was defined as a clonotype. Clonotypes were aligned to IMGT TRBV, TRBD and TRBJ reference segments using MiTCR v1.1. Analysis was restricted to V-J combinations with a frequency above 0.0001, which covered just over 98% of repertoires. A TCS score was defined as the ratio between F50 (clonal expansion) and ExV (chaos), using BLOSUM62-based TCRdist between CDR3 peptides within each V-J. Welch's t-statistics and random forest reduced approximately 520 V-J features to roughly 13, which were used in a naive Bayes classifier (R e1071). Sample size was not statistically predetermined, and investigators were not blinded to group allocation. TCR Vbeta CDR3 sequencing of 120 to 150 peripheral blood samples (about 45 ophthalmopathy, approximately 80 hyperthyroidism and about 17 progressor patients) is reported in the paper.

This sequence originates from a woman aged 40-65 years with Graves disease. Donor details come from another sample of the same person, matched by shared clones. The sequences come from peripheral blood mononuclear cells (PBMCs), collected at new diagnosis, from a patient treated with antithyroid drugs. In this chain, TRBV28 is recombined with TRBJ1-1, with a tentative D gene TRBD1 over 5 matching bases. The DNA is TGTGCCAGCGGTCCCTACCGCTCGGGGGGGATTAACACTGAAGCTTTCTCT. This codes for CASGPYRSGGINTEAFS.